The clone carrying this TCR beta chain occurred many times. As yet, its antigen is unknown. Germline V CDR1 and CDR2: LGHNA, YSLEER. The CDR3 is 9 residues long. The sample is drawn from a study of T cells after yellow fever vaccination. Whole-study context: It was SMART-Seq v4 Ultra Low Input that prepared the fractions with low cell numbers.

Generation of TCR cDNA used 5'RACE template switching (which added a universal primer site and UMIs). Via MiXCR, TCRdb re-called the 5' RACE reads, giving one row per CDR3 protein. Altogether about 340,000 distinct CDR3 sequences are present, under 15% being singletons, with the ten largest covering approximately 3.4%. The study, taken as a whole, reports: Weaker in magnitude, the secondary response showed a faster peak on day 5 versus 15. The CD4 and CD8 compartments had a small share of their clonotypes in common.

The genes are TRBV4-3 and TRBJ2-7, with D possibly TRBD2 on 5 matching bases. This TCR derives from a man in his late teens or twenties who received the YFV17D yellow fever vaccine. The material sequenced was CD4+ T cells sorted from PBMCs, taken 15 days after the yellow fever booster vaccination. CDR3 sequence: CASSRLGGV. The CDR3 DNA sequence: TGCGCCAGCAGCCGACTTGGAGGCGTC.